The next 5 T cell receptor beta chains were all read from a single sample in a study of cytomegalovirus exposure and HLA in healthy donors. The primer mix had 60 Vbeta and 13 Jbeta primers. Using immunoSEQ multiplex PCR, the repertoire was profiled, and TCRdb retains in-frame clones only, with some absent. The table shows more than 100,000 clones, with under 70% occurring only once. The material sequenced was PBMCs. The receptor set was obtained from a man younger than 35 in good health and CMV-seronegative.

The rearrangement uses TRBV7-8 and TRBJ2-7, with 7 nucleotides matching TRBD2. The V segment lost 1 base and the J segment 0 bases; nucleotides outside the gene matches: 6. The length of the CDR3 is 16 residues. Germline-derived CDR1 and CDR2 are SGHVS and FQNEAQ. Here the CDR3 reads CASSLGRSGVSYEQYF. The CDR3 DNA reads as TGTGCCAGCAGCTTAGGGAGGAGCGGGGTCTCCTACGAGCAGTACTTC.

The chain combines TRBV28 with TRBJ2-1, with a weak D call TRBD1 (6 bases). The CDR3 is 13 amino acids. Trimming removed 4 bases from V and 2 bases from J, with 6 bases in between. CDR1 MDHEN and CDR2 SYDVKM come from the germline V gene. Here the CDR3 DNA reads TGTGCCAGCAGTTGGGACACCTACAATGAGCAGTTCTTC. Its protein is CASSWDTYNEQFF.

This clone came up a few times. CDR3 loop: CASTGDVAFEAFF. DNA for the CDR3: TGTGCCAGCACGGGGGACGTGGCATTTGAAGCTTTCTTT. This chain uses TRBV25-1 with TRBJ1-1; maybe TRBD1 (5 bases). Deletions cut 7 bases from V and 7 bases from J, with 16 bases between. The CDR3 spans 13 residues. In germline, CDR1 is MGHDK, CDR2 SYGVNS.

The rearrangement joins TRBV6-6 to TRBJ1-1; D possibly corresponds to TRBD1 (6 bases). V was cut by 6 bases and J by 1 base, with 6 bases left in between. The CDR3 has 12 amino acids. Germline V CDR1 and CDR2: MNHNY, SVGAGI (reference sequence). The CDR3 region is CASRGQNTEAFF. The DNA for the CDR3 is TGTGCCAGCAGGGGACAGAACACTGAAGCTTTCTTT.

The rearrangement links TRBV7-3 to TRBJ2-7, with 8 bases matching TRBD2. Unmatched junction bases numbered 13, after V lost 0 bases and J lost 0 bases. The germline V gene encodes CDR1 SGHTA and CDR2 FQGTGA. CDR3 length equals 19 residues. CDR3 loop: CASSLTLSSRGVSSYEQYF. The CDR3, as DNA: TGTGCCAGCAGCTTAACCTTATCGTCGCGGGGGGTAAGCTCCTACGAGCAGTACTTC.